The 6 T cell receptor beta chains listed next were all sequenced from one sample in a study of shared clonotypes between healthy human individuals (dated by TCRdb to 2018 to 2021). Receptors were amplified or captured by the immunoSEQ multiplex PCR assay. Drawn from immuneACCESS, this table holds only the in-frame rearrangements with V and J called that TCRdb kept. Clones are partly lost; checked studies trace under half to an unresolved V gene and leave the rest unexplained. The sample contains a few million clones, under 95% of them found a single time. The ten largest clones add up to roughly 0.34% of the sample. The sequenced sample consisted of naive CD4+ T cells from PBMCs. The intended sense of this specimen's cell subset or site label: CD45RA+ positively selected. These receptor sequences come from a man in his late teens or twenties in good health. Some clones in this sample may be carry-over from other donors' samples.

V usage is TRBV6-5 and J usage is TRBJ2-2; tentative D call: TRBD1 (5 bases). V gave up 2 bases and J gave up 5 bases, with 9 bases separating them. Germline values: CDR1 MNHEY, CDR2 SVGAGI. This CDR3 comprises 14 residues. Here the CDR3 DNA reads TGTGCCAGCAGTTACGACAGCTTAACCGGGGAGCTGTTTTTT. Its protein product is CASSYDSLTGELFF.

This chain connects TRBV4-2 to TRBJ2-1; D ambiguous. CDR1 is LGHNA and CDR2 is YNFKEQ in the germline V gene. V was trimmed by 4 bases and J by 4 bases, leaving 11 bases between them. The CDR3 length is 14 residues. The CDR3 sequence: CASSRIIGYNEQFF. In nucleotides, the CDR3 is TGTGCCAGCAGCCGCATAATAGGGTACAATGAGCAGTTCTTC.

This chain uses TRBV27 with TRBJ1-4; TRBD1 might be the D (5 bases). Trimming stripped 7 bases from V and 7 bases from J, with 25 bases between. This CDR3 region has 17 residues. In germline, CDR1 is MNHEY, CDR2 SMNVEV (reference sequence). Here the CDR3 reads CASKRTLRQINSEKLFF. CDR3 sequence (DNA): TGTGCCAGCAAGAGGACCCTACGACAGATCAATAGTGAAAAACTGTTTTTT. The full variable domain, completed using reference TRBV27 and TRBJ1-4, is EAQVTQNPRYLITVTGKKLTVTCSQNMNHEYMSWYRQDPGLGLRQIYYSMNVEVTDKGDVPEGYKVSRKEKRNFPLILESPSPNQTSLYFCASKRTLRQINSEKLFFGSGTQLSVL.

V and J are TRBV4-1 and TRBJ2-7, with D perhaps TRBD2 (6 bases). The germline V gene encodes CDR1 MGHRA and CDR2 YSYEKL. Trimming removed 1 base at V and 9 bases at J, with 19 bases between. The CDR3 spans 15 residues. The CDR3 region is CASSQVGGPRRAQYF. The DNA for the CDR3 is TGCGCCAGCAGCCAAGTTGGTGGTCCGAGGAGGGCGCAGTACTTC.

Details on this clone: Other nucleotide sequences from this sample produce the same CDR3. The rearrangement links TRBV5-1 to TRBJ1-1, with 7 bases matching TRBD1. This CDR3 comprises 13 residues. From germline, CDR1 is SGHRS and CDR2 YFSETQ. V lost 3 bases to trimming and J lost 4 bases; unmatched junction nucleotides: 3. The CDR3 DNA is TGCGCCAGCAGCTCGCAGGGGGGCACTGAAGCTTTCTTT. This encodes CASSSQGGTEAFF.

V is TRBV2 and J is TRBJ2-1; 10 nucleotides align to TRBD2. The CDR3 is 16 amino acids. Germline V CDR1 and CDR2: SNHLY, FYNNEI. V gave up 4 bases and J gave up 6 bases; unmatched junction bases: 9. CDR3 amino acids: CASSGRAGGVGNEQFF. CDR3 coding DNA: TGTGCCAGCAGTGGCCGAGCGGGAGGGGTAGGCAATGAGCAGTTCTTC.